This T cell receptor beta chain was obtained from a study of blood T cell repertoires in COVID-19. Study-wide background: Spain, Italy and the United States supplied samples that represented acute and convalescent COVID-19. In each case, the material was cDNA or gDNA derived from T cells, B-cell-depleted T cells, or PBMCs.

Germline V gene lookup returns CDR1 MNHEY and CDR2 SMNVEV (reference sequence). The CDR3 has 19 residues. V shed 6 bases, J shed 4 bases, and the junction held 23 bases outside the gene matches. In the authors' workflow: Scientists estimated how many nucleated cells there were by amplifying reference gene primers. Here immunoSEQ multiplex PCR was the method, and the copy in TCRdb shows in-frame clones only, minus some. That table gives V, J and clone size, and the DNA gave D and trimming. The top ten hold 2% to 2.5% of the sample, which has around 120,000 clones, around four fifths seen once. The sample taken for sequencing was peripheral blood. This TCR was sampled from a man aged 25-45 years with acute or convalescent COVID-19. The chain recombines TRBV27 with TRBJ2-7; TRBD2 aligns across 8 bases. DNA of the CDR3: TGTGCCAGCAGGGGTACTTCGTGGAGCGGGGGCCCCTACCTGTACGAGCAGTACTTC. Its protein product is CASRGTSWSGGPYLYEQYF.